Below are 32 T cell receptor beta chains sequenced from a single sample in a study of blood T cell repertoires in COVID-19. Assay used: immunoSEQ multiplex PCR; TCRdb lists only in-frame clones, some missing. The sample lists approximately 180,000 clones; nearly 80% were seen once. Sample: peripheral blood. The receptors stem from a woman between 70 and 85 years old with acute or convalescent COVID-19.

The chain carries TRBV29-1 and TRBJ1-1; D might be TRBD1 (6 bases). The germline V and J ends were trimmed by 1 base and 9 bases, with 12 bases remaining between them. CDR3 length: 12 residues. Per the germline V gene, CDR1 is SQVTM and CDR2 is ANQGSEA. This CDR3 reads CSVEATGKKAFF. The CDR3 bases are TGCAGCGTTGAAGCGACAGGAAAAAAAGCTTTCTTT.

The V call is TRBV11-2, the J call TRBJ2-5; 7 positions match TRBD1. Germline V CDR1 and CDR2: SGHAT, FQNNGV. Trimming cost V 0 bases and J 5 bases; bases outside gene matches: 6. The CDR3 runs 15 residues. CDR3 protein: CASSLEEGADETQYF. The CDR3 DNA reads TGTGCCAGCAGCTTAGAAGAGGGGGCTGACGAGACCCAGTACTTC.

The J gene is TRBJ1-3, the V gene TRBV6-1; D uncertain. The CDR3 length is 14 residues. V lost 1 base and J 4 bases, leaving 8 bases between the germline ends. The germline V gene has CDR1 MNHNS and CDR2 SASEGT. The CDR3 sequence is CASSEGWEGNTIYF. The CDR3 DNA sequence: TGTGCCAGCAGTGAAGGTTGGGAGGGAAACACCATATATTTT.

V gene TRBV14 combines with J gene TRBJ2-7; D remains unclear. The CDR3 consists of 11 residues. The germline CDR1 and CDR2 sequences are SGHDN and FVKESK. V was clipped by 4 bases and J by 6 bases, with 7 bases between them. The CDR3 coding sequence is TGTGCCAGCAGCCGAGGCGTCGAGCAGTACTTC. This encodes CASSRGVEQYF.

The chain is built from TRBV9 and TRBJ1-2; 8 nucleotides agree with TRBD1. The length of the CDR3 is 17 residues. Germline CDR1 reads SGDLS; CDR2 reads YYNGEE. The V gene end was trimmed by 4 bases and the J gene end by 1 base; junction bases not matched to a gene: 12. The CDR3, as DNA: TGTGCCAGCAGCTCAAGGACAGGGTGGGAATTTAACTATGGCTACACCTTC. This gives the protein CASSSRTGWEFNYGYTF.

The chain combines TRBV15 with TRBJ2-7; possible D gene TRBD1, 6 bases. CDR1 is LNHNV and CDR2 is YYDKDF in the germline V gene (reference sequence). The germline V and J ends were trimmed by 0 bases and 0 bases, with 9 bases remaining between them. The CDR3 runs 15 residues. The CDR3 DNA follows: TGTGCCACCAGCAGAGAAAGGACAGTCTCCTACGAGCAGTACTTC. This codes for CATSRERTVSYEQYF.

The V gene is TRBV11-3, the J gene TRBJ2-2, with 13 bases aligning to TRBD2. The CDR3 has 17 residues. With V trimmed by 4 bases and J by 4 bases, 6 bases remained unmatched. From germline, CDR1 is SGHNT and CDR2 YENEEA. The CDR3 nucleotides read TGTGCCAGCAGCTCAGGACTAGCGGGAGTGCGCACCGGGGAGCTGTTTTTT. As protein: CASSSGLAGVRTGELFF.

This rearrangement joins TRBV2 to TRBJ1-1, with unresolved D. This CDR3 spans 13 amino acids. Trimming took off 3 bases at V and 4 bases at J, with 9 bases between the two ends. The V gene's germline CDR1 is SNHLY and CDR2 FYNNEI. The CDR3 nucleotides are TGTGCCAGCAGTGACATAGAGGGCACTGAAGCTTTCTTT. Translated: CASSDIEGTEAFF.

The V call is TRBV30, the J call TRBJ2-7, with 10 bases identical to TRBD2. This CDR3 comprises 15 residues. CDR1 and CDR2 from the germline V gene are GTSNPN and SVGIG (reference sequence). V was clipped by 1 base and J by 3 bases; unmatched bases: 6. CDR3 sequence reads: CAWSGTSGTFYEQYF. The CDR3 coding sequence is TGTGCCTGGAGTGGGACTAGCGGAACCTTCTACGAGCAGTACTTC.

The chain uses TRBV5-5 and TRBJ1-2; D call uncertain. Germline V lookup: CDR1 SGHKS, CDR2 YYEKEE (reference sequence). Trimming left V 0 bases short and J 2 bases short, with 14 bases between. The CDR3 consists of 16 residues. The CDR3, as DNA: TGTGCCAGCAGCTTGGTCTACCCAGGCGGGAACTATGGCTACACCTTC. Amino acid sequence: CASSLVYPGGNYGYTF.

The rearrangement uses TRBV7-3 and TRBJ2-1, with 7 bases identical to TRBD2. This CDR3 region has 15 residues. After removal of 5 bases from V and 2 bases from J, the junction contained 6 bases not matched to a gene. CDR1 and CDR2 (germline): SGHTA, FQGTGA. The CDR3 DNA follows: TGTGCCAGCAGCCCTCCGGGACTACCCTACAATGAGCAGTTCTTC. Encoded protein: CASSPPGLPYNEQFF.

The chain couples TRBV5-1 to TRBJ1-2; no definite D call. From germline, CDR1 is SGHRS and CDR2 YFSETQ. The CDR3 is 15 amino acids. Trimming stripped 4 bases from V and 4 bases from J, with 17 bases between. The CDR3 nucleotides are TGCGCCAGCAGCCCGCGCGGAGGGTCTGGCTATGGCTACACCTTC. Encoded protein: CASSPRGGSGYGYTF.

This chain joins TRBV4-2 and TRBJ2-1; 11 nucleotides agree with TRBD2. The CDR3 loop spans 15 amino acids. J lost 7 bases, V lost 3 bases, and 5 bases had no gene match. Looked up from germline, CDR1 is LGHNA and CDR2 is YNFKEQ. The CDR3 coding sequence is TGTGCCAGCAGCCAGCTAGCGGGAGGTATGAATGAGCAGTTCTTC. Translated: CASSQLAGGMNEQFF.

The chain combines TRBV2 with TRBJ1-2, with D unresolved. The CDR3 length is 15 residues. CDR1 is SNHLY and CDR2 is FYNNEI in the germline V gene. V lost 2 bases and J 7 bases, leaving 17 bases between the germline ends. CDR3 amino acids: CASSELRAVTGGYTF. The CDR3 nucleotides are TGTGCCAGCAGTGAATTGCGGGCAGTGACGGGTGGCTACACCTTC.

The V gene is TRBV4-2, the J gene TRBJ2-2; 8 nucleotides align to TRBD2. Germline CDR1 LGHNA, CDR2 YNFKEQ. The J segment lost 0 bases and the V segment lost 1 base, leaving 4 bases of the junction unmatched. The length of the CDR3 is 17 residues. The CDR3 reads CASSQVPAGANTGELFF. CDR3 coding DNA: TGTGCCAGCAGCCAAGTCCCAGCGGGAGCGAACACCGGGGAGCTGTTTTTT.

The chain links TRBV28 to TRBJ2-1; TRBD2 matches 11 bases. The CDR3 extends over 14 amino acids. Germline V gives CDR1 MDHEN, CDR2 SYDVKM. V was pared by 6 bases and J by 5 bases, with 3 bases of the junction left unmatched. The CDR3 spells CASRTSGTNNEQFF. The CDR3 DNA reads TGTGCCAGCAGGACTAGCGGGACTAACAATGAGCAGTTCTTC.

Remarks on this clone: This sample includes further DNA sequences coding for the same CDR3. The CDR3 DNA sequence: TGTGCCAGCAGCCGGGACAGGGCGAATTCACCCCTCCACTTT. Translating gives CASSRDRANSPLHF. This chain connects TRBV27 to TRBJ1-6; 9 bases map to TRBD1. Trimming removed 6 bases from V and 7 bases from J; junction bases left unmatched: 4. This CDR3 region has 14 residues. Germline V gene data show CDR1 as MNHEY and CDR2 as SMNVEV (reference sequence).

The rearrangement links TRBV3-1 (or the pseudogene TRBV3-2) to TRBJ1-3, with 8 bases that match TRBD1. This CDR3 comprises 17 residues. With 2 bases clipped from V and 1 base from J, the junction kept 7 bases outside the gene matches. Germline V gene data show CDR1 as LGHDT and CDR2 as YNNKEL (reference sequence). The CDR3 DNA sequence: TGTGCCAGCAGCCAACGTCCCAGGGGGCGTTCTGGAAACACCATATATTTT. Translation gives CASSQRPRGRSGNTIYF.

The V and J genes are TRBV19 and TRBJ1-4; 9 positions match TRBD1. The CDR3 contains 16 residues. Germline loops: CDR1 LNHDA, CDR2 SQIVND (reference sequence). After removal of 7 bases from V and 8 bases from J, the junction contained 14 bases not matched to a gene. CDR3 DNA sequence: TGTGCCAGTACCAATTTAGGGACAGGGAAAAAGGAAAAACTGTTTTTT. Amino acid sequence: CASTNLGTGKKEKLFF.

The chain combines TRBV3-1 (or the pseudogene TRBV3-2) with TRBJ2-7; D is unclear. The CDR3 loop spans 12 amino acids. The germline gives CDR1 LGHDT, CDR2 YNNKEL (reference sequence). V was trimmed by 1 base and J by 7 bases, leaving 8 bases between them. The CDR3 protein is CASSQALWEQYF. The CDR3 DNA reads as TGTGCCAGCAGCCAAGCCCTATGGGAGCAGTACTTC.

The V and J genes are TRBV6-5 and TRBJ1-2, with 8 bases lining up with TRBD1. The CDR3 is made up of 15 amino acids. Germline-derived CDR1 and CDR2 are MNHEY and SVGAGI. Germline trimming cut 6 bases from V and 4 bases from J; bases unmatched to any gene: 10. CDR3 nucleotides: TGTGCCAGCAGAGGACAGGGCCTGGTTGCCTATGGCTACACCTTC. Protein sequence: CASRGQGLVAYGYTF.

The rearrangement joins TRBV7-7 to TRBJ2-5; D is possibly TRBD2 (7 bases). Trimming took 4 bases from V and 1 from J, leaving 16 bases between them. Germline CDR1 SSHAT, CDR2 FNYEAQ (reference sequence). The CDR3 spans 16 residues. In DNA form, the CDR3 reads TGTGCCAGCAGCTCCACAGGGAGCGGGGCCCAAGAGACCCAGTACTTC. This translates into CASSSTGSGAQETQYF.

This clone was counted once. Here the CDR3 reads CSARAGTSFYEQYF. DNA for the CDR3: TGCAGCGCCCGAGCCGGGACTAGTTTTTACGAGCAGTACTTC. This chain links TRBV29-1 with TRBJ2-7; 8 bases agree with TRBD2. After removal of 7 bases from V and 4 bases from J, the junction contained 12 bases not matched to a gene. This CDR3 is 14 amino acids long. Germline CDR1 and CDR2: SQVTM and ANQGSEA.

The chain links TRBV29-1 to TRBJ1-2; tentative D call: TRBD1 (5 bases). V shed 1 base and J shed 4 bases, with 16 bases lying between them. CDR1 is SQVTM, CDR2 ANQGSEA, per germline. CDR3 length equals 15 residues. CDR3 loop: CSVEGVTETGYGYTF. The CDR3, as DNA: TGCAGCGTTGAAGGGGTGACAGAGACTGGCTATGGCTACACCTTC.

The chain uses TRBV28 and TRBJ2-1; possible D gene TRBD1, 6 bases. The V gene's germline CDR1 is MDHEN and CDR2 SYDVKM. V gave up 5 bases and J gave up 3 bases, with 14 bases separating them. The CDR3 is made up of 15 amino acids. CDR3 sequence (DNA): TGTGCCAGCAGTCGATCAGGGGTCCACTACAATGAGCAGTTCTTC. Protein: CASSRSGVHYNEQFF.

The rearrangement uses TRBV15 and TRBJ1-2, with D possibly TRBD1 on 6 matching bases. The V gene's germline CDR1 is LNHNV and CDR2 YYDKDF (reference sequence). Trimming removed 3 bases from V and 4 bases from J, with 12 bases in between. The length of the CDR3 is 14 residues. CDR3 in amino acids: CATSSDTGLYGYTF. The CDR3 DNA is TGTGCCACCAGCAGTGATACAGGGCTCTATGGCTACACCTTC. The whole variable domain, remainder taken from reference TRBV15 and TRBJ1-2, is DAMVIQNPRYQVTQFGKPVTLSCSQTLNHNVMYWYQQKSSQAPKLLFHYYDKDFNNEADTPDNFQSRRPNTSFCFLDIRSPGLGDTAMYLCATSSDTGLYGYTFGSGTRLTVV.

The chain carries TRBV6-6 and TRBJ1-1, with D hard to call. The CDR3 has 13 residues. The V and J ends lost 5 bases and 5 bases respectively, with 12 bases between them. Germline values: CDR1 MNHNY, CDR2 SVGAGI (reference sequence). CDR3 DNA: TGTGCCAGCAGTGGACCCGCGGGGACTGAAGCTTTCTTT. Protein: CASSGPAGTEAFF.

The chain joins TRBV30 to TRBJ1-5; D is possibly TRBD1 (6 bases). The CDR3 is 13 residues long. Trimming took off 5 bases at V and 7 bases at J, with 15 bases between the two ends. Germline V CDR1 and CDR2: GTSNPN, SVGIG (reference sequence). CDR3: CAWATGSRQPQHF. In DNA, the CDR3 is TGTGCCTGGGCTACAGGGAGCCGGCAGCCCCAGCATTTT.

This chain uses TRBV13 with TRBJ2-7, with D perhaps TRBD2 (7 bases). This CDR3 has 16 amino acids. The V end lost 2 bases, the J end lost 4 bases, and 18 bases lay between the germline ends. The V gene's germline CDR1 is PRHDT and CDR2 FYEKMQ (reference sequence). The DNA of the CDR3 is TGTGCCAGCAGCTTATGGTCGAGGGGAGGGGGATACGAGCAGTACTTC. This gives the protein CASSLWSRGGGYEQYF. The whole variable domain, filled in from reference TRBV13 and TRBJ2-7, reads AAGVIQSPRHLIKEKRETATLKCYPIPRHDTVYWYQQGPGQDPQFLISFYEKMQSDKGSIPDRFSAQQFSDYHSELNMSSLELGDSALYFCASSLWSRGGGYEQYFGPGTRLTVT.

The CDR3 coding sequence is TGCGCCAGCAGCTTGCGCCTAGCGGGAGGCGATGAGCAGTTCTTC. As protein: CASSLRLAGGDEQFF. The chain combines TRBV5-1 with TRBJ2-1; 11 nucleotides line up with TRBD2. V gave up 1 base and J gave up 8 bases; unmatched junction bases: 5. CDR1 SGHRS and CDR2 YFSETQ come from the germline V gene. The CDR3 extends over 15 amino acids.

This clone has only a few counts. This chain uses TRBV2 with TRBJ2-4; D is uncertain. Looked up from germline, CDR1 is SNHLY and CDR2 is FYNNEI. V dropped 4 bases and J dropped 3 bases, with 13 bases sitting between them. This CDR3 comprises 15 residues. The CDR3 loop is CASSGRLAYKNIQYF. The CDR3 DNA is TGTGCCAGCAGTGGAAGATTGGCTTACAAAAACATTCAGTACTTC.

This chain joins TRBV7-2 and TRBJ2-5; D gene ambiguous. Germline V CDR1 and CDR2: SGHTA, FQGNSA. V shed 1 base and J shed 4 bases, with 10 bases lying between them. The CDR3 is 14 residues long. Here the CDR3 reads CASSLVAAGETQYF. The CDR3 DNA reads TGTGCCAGCAGCTTAGTCGCCGCCGGAGAGACCCAGTACTTC.